These 16 T cell receptor beta chains originate from one sample sequenced in a study of shared clonotypes between healthy human individuals. The table came from immunoSEQ multiplex PCR; TCRdb's copy has only in-frame clones and leaves some out. The table lists about 960,000 clones, 70% to 85% of them singletons, with about 1.5% in the top ten. Sequenced: memory CD4+ T cells sorted from blood. Subset meaning: CD45RA-negative fraction. These receptors were obtained from a young man in good health.

J is TRBJ2-7 and V is TRBV6-4; 9 bases match TRBD1. V shed 4 bases and J 1 base; nucleotides not matched to a gene: 11. CDR1 and CDR2 (germline): MRHNA, SNTAGT. The CDR3 is 17 amino acids. The CDR3 here is CASSAPGQGIRSYEQYF. The CDR3 DNA is TGTGCCAGCAGTGCCCCGGGACAGGGAATTAGGTCCTACGAGCAGTACTTC.

The chain is built from TRBV7-8 and TRBJ1-4, with 9 bases identical to TRBD1. Germline loops: CDR1 SGHVS, CDR2 FQNEAQ. CDR3 length: 16 amino acids. The V segment lost 5 bases and the J segment 8 bases; nucleotides outside the gene matches: 12. This CDR3 reads CASSQTPGQGREKLFF. The DNA for the CDR3 is TGTGCCAGCAGCCAAACACCGGGACAGGGTCGGGAAAAACTGTTTTTT.

This chain links TRBV5-1 with TRBJ1-1; D not certain. The CDR3 loop spans 17 amino acids. Trimming cost V 2 bases and J 3 bases, with 20 bases left between them. The germline V gene encodes CDR1 SGHRS and CDR2 YFSETQ. Here the CDR3 DNA reads TGCGCCAGCAGCTTAGAAATGGCACCGGGCCTTCACACTGAAGCTTTCTTT. This gives the protein CASSLEMAPGLHTEAFF.

The chain carries TRBV12-5 and TRBJ2-7, with no clear D. V was shortened by 0 bases and J by 6 bases, with 9 bases between the two germline ends. This CDR3 spans 13 amino acids. Looked up from germline, CDR1 is LGHNT and CDR2 is FRNRAP. CDR3 amino acids: CASGLVEGSEQYF. DNA of the CDR3: TGTGCTAGTGGTTTGGTAGAAGGATCCGAGCAGTACTTC.

Remarks on this clone: This clone may be a read error of a much larger clone one base away. The chain carries TRBV7-2 and TRBJ2-5; perhaps TRBD1 as D (5 bases). Trimming took 4 bases from V and 7 from J, leaving 7 bases between them. Germline V CDR1 and CDR2: SGHTA, FQGNSA. The CDR3 extends over 11 amino acids. The CDR3 here is CASSSQGTQYF. In DNA, the CDR3 is TGTGCCAGCAGCTCCCAGGGGACCCAGTACTTC.

This chain links TRBV7-9 with TRBJ2-2, with a tentative D call TRBD1 (6 bases). V was shortened by 7 bases and J by 0 bases, with 18 bases between the two germline ends. The CDR3 contains 17 residues. CDR1 and CDR2 (germline): SEHNR, FQNEAQ (reference sequence). CDR3 sequence reads: CASKRTPGTPNTGELFF. The CDR3 DNA sequence: TGTGCCAGCAAACGAACGCCTGGGACACCGAACACCGGGGAGCTGTTTTTT.

This clone has only one observation. This rearrangement joins TRBV30 to TRBJ1-6; TRBD1 matches at 10 bases. Germline V CDR1 and CDR2: GTSNPN, SVGIG (reference sequence). Trimming took 5 bases from V and 13 from J; bases not matched to a gene: 5. The CDR3 has 12 amino acids. The CDR3 coding sequence is TGTGCCTGGGGGGACAGGGGCGACCCCCTCCACTTT. As protein: CAWGDRGDPLHF.

This clone was observed a single time. The CDR3 sequence is CASRLGGYTF. The CDR3 DNA is TGTGCCAGCAGGTTGGGCGGCTACACCTTC. The rearrangement links TRBV6-6 to TRBJ1-2; D uncertain. The germline V gene encodes CDR1 MNHNY and CDR2 SVGAGI (reference sequence). The V end lost 6 bases, the J end lost 8 bases, and 7 bases lay between the germline ends. CDR3 size: 10 residues.

The chain recombines TRBV28 with TRBJ2-7; unclear D gene. Germline CDR1 is MDHEN and CDR2 is SYDVKM. The CDR3 covers 12 residues. Trimming stripped 5 bases from V and 5 bases from J, with 10 bases between. Here the CDR3 DNA reads TGTGCCAGCAGTCTCGCCGGGCACGAGCAGTACTTC. Translation: CASSLAGHEQYF. Drawing the rest from reference TRBV28 and TRBJ2-7, the complete variable domain is DVKVTQSSRYLVKRTGEKVFLECVQDMDHENMFWYRQDPGLGLRLIYFSYDVKMKEKGDIPEGYSVSREKKERFSLILESASTNQTSMYLCASSLAGHEQYFGPGTRLTVT.

J is TRBJ2-1 and V is TRBV5-1; maybe TRBD2 (6 bases). The CDR3 is 13 amino acids. Trimming pared 2 bases from V and 7 bases from J, leaving 10 bases between. The germline gives CDR1 SGHRS, CDR2 YFSETQ. CDR3 in amino acids: CASSFDAGNEQFF. The DNA for the CDR3 is TGCGCCAGCAGCTTCGATGCGGGGAATGAGCAGTTCTTC.

V usage is TRBV5-1 and J usage is TRBJ1-1; the D gene is possibly TRBD1 (5 bases). Trimming pared 0 bases from V and 12 bases from J, leaving 18 bases between. The CDR3 consists of 14 residues. Germline V lookup: CDR1 SGHRS, CDR2 YFSETQ. CDR3 sequence (DNA): TGCGCCAGCAGCTTGGACCAGCCCGAGAGGGGAACTTTCTTT. This codes for CASSLDQPERGTFF.

The rearrangement links TRBV18 to TRBJ2-7, with a tentative D call TRBD2 (5 bases). Trimming pared 8 bases from V and 2 bases from J, leaving 16 bases between. CDR1 and CDR2 from the germline V gene are KGHSH and LQKENI. The CDR3 spans 14 residues. CDR3 region: CASTGGRMTYEQYF. The CDR3 DNA reads as TGTGCCAGCACCGGCGGGCGGATGACCTACGAGCAGTACTTC.

Here the CDR3 DNA reads TGTGCCAGCAGCTCCGAGACAGGTTGGGGTGAGCAGTTCTTC. Translated: CASSSETGWGEQFF. The chain recombines TRBV7-3 with TRBJ2-1, with a weak D call TRBD1 (6 bases). The CDR3 consists of 14 residues. Trimming left V 4 bases short and J 9 bases short, with 16 bases between. CDR1 is SGHTA, CDR2 FQGTGA, per germline.

This clone was seen once. The chain has TRBV10-3 and TRBJ1-2; 9 bases match TRBD1. The CDR3 runs to 11 residues. Germline V gene sequence: CDR1 ENHRY, CDR2 SYGVKD. Losses at the gene ends were 11 bases for V and 5 bases for J; bases not matched to a gene: 3. The CDR3 loop reads CASGTGYGYTF. In DNA, the CDR3 is TGTGCCTCCGGGACAGGGTATGGCTACACCTTC.

This rearrangement joins TRBV2 to TRBJ1-1, with TRBD1 as a possible D gene (5 bases). The CDR3 runs 14 residues. V was shortened by 3 bases and J by 6 bases, with 14 bases between the two germline ends. Germline CDR1 SNHLY, CDR2 FYNNEI. CDR3 residues: CASSERRRGAEAFF. The CDR3 nucleotides are TGTGCCAGCAGTGAGAGACGAAGGGGCGCTGAAGCTTTCTTT.

This rearrangement joins TRBV6-6 to TRBJ1-1; D possibly corresponds to TRBD1 (6 bases). There are 14 residues in the CDR3. The V end lost 7 bases, the J end lost 7 bases, and 19 bases lay between the germline ends. The germline gives CDR1 MNHNY, CDR2 SVGAGI (reference sequence). The CDR3 protein is CASNRVGKKDEAFF. As DNA, the CDR3 is TGTGCCAGCAACAGGGTTGGCAAAAAAGATGAAGCTTTCTTT.